The 10 T cell receptor beta chains reported below all come from one sample, sequenced in a study of cytomegalovirus exposure and HLA in healthy donors. The PCR used 60 Vbeta and 13 Jbeta primers. The table came from immunoSEQ multiplex PCR; TCRdb's copy has only in-frame clones and leaves some out. The sample has approximately 150,000 clones, around 73% seen once. Sequencing was done on a sample of PBMCs. The receptors come from a woman younger than 35 in good health and CMV-seropositive.

V gene TRBV5-6 combines with J gene TRBJ2-5; 7 nucleotides match TRBD1. The J call is in doubt because the DNA end fits TRBJ2-7 better. Germline V gives CDR1 SGHDT, CDR2 YYEEEE. There are 14 residues in the CDR3. The CDR3 nucleotides read TGTGCCAGCAGCTTGCTGGGACAGTCCTACGAGCAGTACTTC. Its protein is CASSLLGQSYEQYF.

V and J are TRBV6-6 and TRBJ2-7, with 8 nucleotides matching TRBD1. After removal of 7 bases from V and 2 bases from J, the junction contained 10 bases not matched to a gene. The CDR3 sequence is 15 residues long. Per germline, CDR1 MNHNY and CDR2 SVGAGI (reference sequence). CDR3 sequence: CASTRTSGGPYEQYF. In DNA form, the CDR3 reads TGTGCCAGCACCCGCACCTCAGGGGGCCCCTACGAGCAGTACTTC.

Here the CDR3 DNA reads TGTGCCAGCCGCGGGAGACAGAAAAACACCGGGGAGCTGTTTTTT. Its protein is CASRGRQKNTGELFF. The chain couples TRBV28 to TRBJ2-2, with 7 bases aligning to TRBD2. J lost 2 bases, V lost 8 bases, and 8 bases had no gene match. Germline V lookup: CDR1 MDHEN, CDR2 SYDVKM. The CDR3 spans 15 residues. Full variable domain (remainder filled in from reference TRBV28 and TRBJ2-2): DVKVTQSSRYLVKRTGEKVFLECVQDMDHENMFWYRQDPGLGLRLIYFSYDVKMKEKGDIPEGYSVSREKKERFSLILESASTNQTSMYLCASRGRQKNTGELFFGEGSRLTVL.

To note about this clone: An end of the junction differs from the germline gene, which may be a read error. The chain uses TRBV7-7 and TRBJ2-1; 7 positions agree with TRBD2. Looked up from germline, CDR1 is SSHAT and CDR2 is FNYEAQ (reference sequence). There are 15 residues in the CDR3. The CDR3 loop reads CASSLGLVGEDEQFF. Here the CDR3 DNA reads TGTGCTAGCAGCTTAGGACTAGTAGGTGAGGATGAGCAGTTCTTC.

This clone was picked up a small number of times. The gene calls are TRBV25-1 and TRBJ1-2, with D possibly matching TRBD1 (6 bases). CDR1 is MGHDK, CDR2 SYGVNS, per germline. This CDR3 has 15 residues. The V and J ends lost 2 bases and 2 bases respectively, with 12 bases between them. The CDR3 reads CASSERTGFNYGYTF. CDR3 nucleotide sequence: TGTGCCAGCAGTGAAAGAACAGGGTTCAACTATGGCTACACCTTC.

V is TRBV5-1 and J is TRBJ2-2, with 11 bases matching TRBD1. This CDR3 spans 16 amino acids. V was pared by 4 bases and J by 4 bases, with 6 bases of the junction left unmatched. The germline V gene encodes CDR1 SGHRS and CDR2 YFSETQ. This CDR3 is CASSPDRGRVTGELFF. The CDR3 DNA reads TGCGCCAGCAGCCCGGACAGGGGGCGGGTCACCGGGGAGCTGTTTTTT. Looking up the rest from reference TRBV5-1 and TRBJ2-2 gives the full variable domain: KAGVTQTPRYLIKTRGQQVTLSCSPISGHRSVSWYQQTPGQGLQFLFEYFSETQRNKGNFPGRFSGRQFSNSRSEMNVSTLELGDSALYLCASSPDRGRVTGELFFGEGSRLTVL.

J is TRBJ2-7 and V is TRBV13; maybe TRBD2 (7 bases). Germline V gives CDR1 PRHDT, CDR2 FYEKMQ (reference sequence). V lost 6 bases and J lost 1, with 19 bases in between. This CDR3 region has 16 residues. The CDR3 region is CASSFRGGQISYEQYF. The DNA for the CDR3 is TGTGCCAGCAGTTTTAGGGGGGGGCAGATATCCTACGAGCAGTACTTC.

The chain employs TRBV11-2 and TRBJ2-5; D unresolved. V shed 10 bases and J shed 3 bases, with 15 bases lying between them. This CDR3 is 13 amino acids long. CDR1 and CDR2 from the germline V gene are SGHAT and FQNNGV. CDR3 loop: CATKTTAEETQYF. CDR3 sequence (DNA): TGTGCCACCAAAACCACAGCAGAAGAGACCCAGTACTTC.

V and J are TRBV4-1 and TRBJ1-4; unclear D gene. The germline V gene encodes CDR1 MGHRA and CDR2 YSYEKL. The CDR3 is 14 residues long. V was pared by 3 bases and J by 3 bases, with 8 bases between. The CDR3 is CASSQGQSNEKLFF. The CDR3 nucleotides are TGCGCCAGCAGCCAGGGCCAGTCTAATGAAAAACTGTTTTTT.

The chain employs TRBV6-4 and TRBJ2-1; D might be TRBD1 (7 bases). The CDR3 has 15 residues. Trimming left V 0 bases short and J 4 bases short, with 10 bases between. In germline, CDR1 is MRHNA, CDR2 SNTAGT. CDR3 in DNA: TGTGCCAGCAGTGACTCGCCAGGGGGGTACAATGAGCAGTTCTTC. Its protein product is CASSDSPGGYNEQFF.